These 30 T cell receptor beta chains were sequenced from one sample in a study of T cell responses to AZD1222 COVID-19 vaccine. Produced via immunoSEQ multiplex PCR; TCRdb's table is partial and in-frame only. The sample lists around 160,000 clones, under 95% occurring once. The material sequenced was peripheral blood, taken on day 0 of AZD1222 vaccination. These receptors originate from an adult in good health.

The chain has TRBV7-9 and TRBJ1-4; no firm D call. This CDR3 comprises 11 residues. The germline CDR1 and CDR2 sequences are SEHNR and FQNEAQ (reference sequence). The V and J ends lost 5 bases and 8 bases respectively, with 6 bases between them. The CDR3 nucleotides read TGTGCCAGCAGCCCTCTCGAAAAACTGTTTTTT. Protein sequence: CASSPLEKLFF. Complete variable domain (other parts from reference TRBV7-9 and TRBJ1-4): DTGVSQNPRHKITKRGQNVTFRCDPISEHNRLYWYRQTLGQGPEFLTYFQNEAQLEKSRLLSDRFSAERPKGSFSTLEIQRTEQGDSAMYLCASSPLEKLFFGSGTQLSVL.

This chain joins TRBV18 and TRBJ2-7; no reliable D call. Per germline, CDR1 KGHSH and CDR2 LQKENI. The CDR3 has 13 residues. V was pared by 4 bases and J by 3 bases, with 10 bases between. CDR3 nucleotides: TGTGCCAGCTCACAAGGGCCCGACTACGAGCAGTACTTC. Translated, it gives CASSQGPDYEQYF.

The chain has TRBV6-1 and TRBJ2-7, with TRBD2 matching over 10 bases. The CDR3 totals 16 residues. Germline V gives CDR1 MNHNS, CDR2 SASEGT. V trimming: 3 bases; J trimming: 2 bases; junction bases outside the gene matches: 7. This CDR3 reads CASSDPSGGQTYEQYF. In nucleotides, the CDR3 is TGTGCCAGCAGTGACCCTAGCGGGGGCCAAACCTACGAGCAGTACTTC.

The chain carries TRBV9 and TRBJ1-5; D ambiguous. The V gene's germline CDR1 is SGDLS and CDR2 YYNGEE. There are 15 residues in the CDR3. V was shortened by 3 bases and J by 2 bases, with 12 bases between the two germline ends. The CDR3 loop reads CASSASYLGNQPQHF. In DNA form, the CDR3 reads TGTGCCAGCAGCGCCAGTTACTTGGGCAATCAGCCCCAGCATTTT.

CDR3 loop: CASSKDSASNYGYTF. CDR3 coding DNA: TGTGCCAGTAGTAAAGACAGCGCTTCTAACTATGGCTACACCTTC. The rearrangement joins TRBV19 to TRBJ1-2, with D perhaps matching TRBD1 (5 bases). Germline CDR1 is LNHDA and CDR2 is SQIVND (reference sequence). This CDR3 has 15 amino acids. Trimming pared 4 bases from V and 0 bases from J, leaving 12 bases between.

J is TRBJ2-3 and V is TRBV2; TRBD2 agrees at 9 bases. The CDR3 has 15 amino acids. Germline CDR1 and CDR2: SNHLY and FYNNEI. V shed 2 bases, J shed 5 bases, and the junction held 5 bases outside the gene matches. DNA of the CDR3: TGTGCCAGCAGTGAATGGCGGGGGGGAGGAGATACGCAGTATTTT. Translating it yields CASSEWRGGGDTQYF. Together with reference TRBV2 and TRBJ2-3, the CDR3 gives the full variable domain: EPEVTQTPSHQVTQMGQEVILRCVPISNHLYFYWYRQILGQKVEFLVSFYNNEISEKSEIFDDQFSVERPDGSNFTLKIRSTKLEDSAMYFCASSEWRGGGDTQYFGPGTRLTVL.

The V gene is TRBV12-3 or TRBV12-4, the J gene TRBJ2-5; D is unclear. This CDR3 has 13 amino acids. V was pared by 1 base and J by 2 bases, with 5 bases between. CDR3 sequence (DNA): TGTGCCAGCAGTTTAGGGCAGCAAGAGACCCAGTACTTC. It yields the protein CASSLGQQETQYF.

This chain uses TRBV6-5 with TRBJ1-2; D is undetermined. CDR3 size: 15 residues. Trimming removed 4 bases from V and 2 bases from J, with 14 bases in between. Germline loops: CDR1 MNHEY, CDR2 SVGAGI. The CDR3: CASSSLRRINYGYTF. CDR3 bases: TGTGCCAGCAGTTCTCTAAGACGGATAAACTATGGCTACACCTTC.

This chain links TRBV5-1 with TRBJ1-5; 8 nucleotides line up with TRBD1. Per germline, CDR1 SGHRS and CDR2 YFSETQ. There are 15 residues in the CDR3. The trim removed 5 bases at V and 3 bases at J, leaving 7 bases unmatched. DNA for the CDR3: TGCGCCAGCAGAAACGGGACAGGAAACAATCAGCCCCAGCATTTT. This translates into CASRNGTGNNQPQHF.

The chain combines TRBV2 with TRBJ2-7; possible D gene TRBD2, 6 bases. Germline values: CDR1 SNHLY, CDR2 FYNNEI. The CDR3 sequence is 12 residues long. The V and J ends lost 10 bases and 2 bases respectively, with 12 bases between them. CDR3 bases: TGTGCCACCTCAAGGACTACCTACGAGCAGTACTTC. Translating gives CATSRTTYEQYF. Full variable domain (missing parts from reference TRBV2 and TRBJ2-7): EPEVTQTPSHQVTQMGQEVILRCVPISNHLYFYWYRQILGQKVEFLVSFYNNEISEKSEIFDDQFSVERPDGSNFTLKIRSTKLEDSAMYFCATSRTTYEQYFGPGTRLTVT.

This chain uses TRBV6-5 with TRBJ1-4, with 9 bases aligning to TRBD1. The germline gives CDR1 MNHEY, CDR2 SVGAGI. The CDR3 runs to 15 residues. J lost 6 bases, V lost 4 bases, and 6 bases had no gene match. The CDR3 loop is CASSSWDRADEKLFF. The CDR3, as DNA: TGTGCCAGCAGTTCATGGGACAGGGCCGATGAAAAACTGTTTTTT.

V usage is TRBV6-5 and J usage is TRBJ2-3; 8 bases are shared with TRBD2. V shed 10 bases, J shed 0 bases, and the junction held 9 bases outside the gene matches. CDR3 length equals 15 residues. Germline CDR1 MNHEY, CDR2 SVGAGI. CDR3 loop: CAISPTSASTDTQYF. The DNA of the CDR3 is TGTGCCATCAGCCCGACTAGCGCGAGCACAGATACGCAGTATTTT.

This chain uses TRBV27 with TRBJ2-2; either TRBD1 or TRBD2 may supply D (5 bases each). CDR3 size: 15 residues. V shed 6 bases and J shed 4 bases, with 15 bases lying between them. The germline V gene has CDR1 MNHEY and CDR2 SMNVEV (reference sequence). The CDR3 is CASRFGSGGTGELFF. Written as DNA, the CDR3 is TGTGCCAGCAGGTTTGGCTCTGGGGGCACCGGGGAGCTGTTTTTT.

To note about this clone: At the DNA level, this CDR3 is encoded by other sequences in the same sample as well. CDR3 amino acids: CASSLQSNTGELFF. The CDR3 DNA is TGCGCCAGCAGCTTACAATCGAACACCGGGGAGCTGTTTTTT. This sequence joins TRBV5-1 and TRBJ2-2; no firm D call. Germline-derived CDR1 and CDR2 are SGHRS and YFSETQ. V shed 2 bases and J shed 0 bases, with 5 bases lying between them. The CDR3 runs 14 residues. Combining the CDR3 with reference TRBV5-1 and TRBJ2-2 gives the whole variable domain KAGVTQTPRYLIKTRGQQVTLSCSPISGHRSVSWYQQTPGQGLQFLFEYFSETQRNKGNFPGRFSGRQFSNSRSEMNVSTLELGDSALYLCASSLQSNTGELFFGEGSRLTVL.

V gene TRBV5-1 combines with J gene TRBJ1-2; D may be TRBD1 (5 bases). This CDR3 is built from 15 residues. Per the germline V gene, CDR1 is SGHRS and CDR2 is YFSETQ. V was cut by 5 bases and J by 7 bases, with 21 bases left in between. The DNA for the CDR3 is TGCGCCAGCAGATCCGTTCAGGGTTTACTTACTGGCTACACCTTC. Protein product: CASRSVQGLLTGYTF. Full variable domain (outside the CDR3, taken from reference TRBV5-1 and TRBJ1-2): KAGVTQTPRYLIKTRGQQVTLSCSPISGHRSVSWYQQTPGQGLQFLFEYFSETQRNKGNFPGRFSGRQFSNSRSEMNVSTLELGDSALYLCASRSVQGLLTGYTFGSGTRLTVV.

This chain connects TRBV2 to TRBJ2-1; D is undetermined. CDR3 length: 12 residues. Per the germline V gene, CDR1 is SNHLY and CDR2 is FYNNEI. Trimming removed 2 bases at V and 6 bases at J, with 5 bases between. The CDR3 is CASSERGNEQFF. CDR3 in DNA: TGTGCCAGCAGTGAACGTGGCAATGAGCAGTTCTTC.

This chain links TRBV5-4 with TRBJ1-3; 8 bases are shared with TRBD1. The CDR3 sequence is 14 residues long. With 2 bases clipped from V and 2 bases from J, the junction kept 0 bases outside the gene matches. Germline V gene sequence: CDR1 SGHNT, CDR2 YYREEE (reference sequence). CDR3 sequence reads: CASSLQGAGNTIYF. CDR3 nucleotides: TGTGCCAGCAGCTTACAGGGGGCTGGAAACACCATATATTTT.

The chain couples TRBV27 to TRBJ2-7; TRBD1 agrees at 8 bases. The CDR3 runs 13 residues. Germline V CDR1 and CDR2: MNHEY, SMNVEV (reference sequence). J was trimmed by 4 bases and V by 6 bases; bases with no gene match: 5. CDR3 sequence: CASRKNRGYEQYF. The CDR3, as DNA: TGTGCCAGCAGAAAAAACAGGGGGTACGAGCAGTACTTC.

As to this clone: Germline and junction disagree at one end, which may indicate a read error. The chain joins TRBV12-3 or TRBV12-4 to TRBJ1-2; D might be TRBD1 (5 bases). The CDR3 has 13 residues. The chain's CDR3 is CASSWGRQGPGVF. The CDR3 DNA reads TGTGCCAGCAGTTGGGGCCGGCAAGGCCCCGGGGTCTTC.

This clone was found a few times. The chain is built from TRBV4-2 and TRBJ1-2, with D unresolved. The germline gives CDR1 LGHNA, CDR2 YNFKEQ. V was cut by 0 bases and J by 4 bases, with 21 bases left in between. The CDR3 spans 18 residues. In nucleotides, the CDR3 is TGTGCCAGCAGCCAAGAGAGTTCCGACGTTTACAATCCCTATGGCTACACCTTC. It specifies CASSQESSDVYNPYGYTF.

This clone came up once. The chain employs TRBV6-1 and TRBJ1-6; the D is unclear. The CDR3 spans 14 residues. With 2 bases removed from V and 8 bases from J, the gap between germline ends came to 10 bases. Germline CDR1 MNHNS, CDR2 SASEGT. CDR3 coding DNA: TGTGCCAGCAGTGAAACCGGGTCTGATTCACCCCTCCACTTT. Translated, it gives CASSETGSDSPLHF.

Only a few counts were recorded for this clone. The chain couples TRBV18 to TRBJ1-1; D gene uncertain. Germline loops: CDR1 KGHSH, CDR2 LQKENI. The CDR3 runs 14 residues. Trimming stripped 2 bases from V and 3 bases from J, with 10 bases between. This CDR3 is CASSPGREDTEAFF. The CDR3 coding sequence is TGTGCCAGCTCACCAGGTAGAGAGGACACTGAAGCTTTCTTT.

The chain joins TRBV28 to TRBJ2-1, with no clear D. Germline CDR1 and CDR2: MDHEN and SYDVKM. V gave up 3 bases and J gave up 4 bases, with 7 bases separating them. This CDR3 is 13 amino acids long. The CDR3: CASSLFGYNEQFF. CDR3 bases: TGTGCCAGCAGTTTGTTCGGTTACAATGAGCAGTTCTTC.

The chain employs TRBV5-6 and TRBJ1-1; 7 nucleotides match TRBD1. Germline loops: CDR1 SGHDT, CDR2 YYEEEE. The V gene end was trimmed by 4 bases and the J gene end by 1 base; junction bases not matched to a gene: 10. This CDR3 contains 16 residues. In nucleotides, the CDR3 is TGTGCCAGCAGCAGGGACTGGGACAGCTGGAACACTGAAGCTTTCTTT. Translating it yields CASSRDWDSWNTEAFF.

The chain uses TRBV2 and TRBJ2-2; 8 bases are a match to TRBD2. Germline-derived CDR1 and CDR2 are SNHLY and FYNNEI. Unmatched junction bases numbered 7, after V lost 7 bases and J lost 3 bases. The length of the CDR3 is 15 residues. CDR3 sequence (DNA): TGTGCCAGCAAACAACGGGGGGGATACACCGGGGAGCTGTTTTTT. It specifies CASKQRGGYTGELFF.

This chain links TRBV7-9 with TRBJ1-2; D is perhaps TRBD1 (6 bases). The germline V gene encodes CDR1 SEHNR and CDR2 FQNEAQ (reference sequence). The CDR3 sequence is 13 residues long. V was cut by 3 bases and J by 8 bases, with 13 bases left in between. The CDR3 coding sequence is TGTGCCAGCAGCTTTGACAGGCCCTGGGGCTACACCTTC. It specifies CASSFDRPWGYTF.

The CDR3 sequence is CASSLTRTAGQPQHF. Written as DNA, the CDR3 is TGTGCCAGCAGCTTAACGAGGACCGCGGGTCAGCCCCAGCATTTT. V gene TRBV7-2 combines with J gene TRBJ1-5; D not certain. This CDR3 contains 15 residues. Germline lookup yields CDR1 SGHTA and CDR2 FQGNSA. V was shortened by 2 bases and J by 6 bases, with 14 bases between the two germline ends.

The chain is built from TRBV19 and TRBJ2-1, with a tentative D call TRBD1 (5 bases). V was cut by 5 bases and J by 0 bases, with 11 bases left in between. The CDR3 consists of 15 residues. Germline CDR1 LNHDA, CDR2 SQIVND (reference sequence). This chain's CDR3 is CASSPRGYSYNEQFF. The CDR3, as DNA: TGTGCCAGTAGTCCTAGGGGTTACTCCTACAATGAGCAGTTCTTC.

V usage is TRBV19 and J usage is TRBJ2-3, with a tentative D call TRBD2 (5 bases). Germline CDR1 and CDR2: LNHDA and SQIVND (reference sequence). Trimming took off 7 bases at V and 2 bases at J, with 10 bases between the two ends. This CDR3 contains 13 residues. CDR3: CASKRTDTDTQYF. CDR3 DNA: TGTGCCAGTAAAAGGACTGACACAGATACGCAGTATTTT.

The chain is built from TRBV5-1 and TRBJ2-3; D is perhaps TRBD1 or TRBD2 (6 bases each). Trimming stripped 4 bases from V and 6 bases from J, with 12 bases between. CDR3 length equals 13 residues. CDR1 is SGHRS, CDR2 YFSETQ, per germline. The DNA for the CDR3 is TGCGCCAGCAGCCCCGGAGGGGGGGATACGCAGTATTTT. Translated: CASSPGGGDTQYF.